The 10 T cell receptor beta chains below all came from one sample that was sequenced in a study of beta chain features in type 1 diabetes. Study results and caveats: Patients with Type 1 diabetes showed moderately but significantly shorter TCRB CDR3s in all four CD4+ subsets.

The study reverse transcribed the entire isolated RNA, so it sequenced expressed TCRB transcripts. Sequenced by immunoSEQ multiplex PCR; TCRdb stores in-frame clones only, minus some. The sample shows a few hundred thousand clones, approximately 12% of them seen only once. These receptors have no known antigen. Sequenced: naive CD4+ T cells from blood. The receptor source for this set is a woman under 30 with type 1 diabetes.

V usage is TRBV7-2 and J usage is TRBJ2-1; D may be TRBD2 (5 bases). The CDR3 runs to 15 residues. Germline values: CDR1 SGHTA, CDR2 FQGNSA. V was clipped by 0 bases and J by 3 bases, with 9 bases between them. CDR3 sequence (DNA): TGTGCCAGCAGCTTAGCGGGGAGTAACTACAATGAGCAGTTCTTC. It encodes CASSLAGSNYNEQFF.

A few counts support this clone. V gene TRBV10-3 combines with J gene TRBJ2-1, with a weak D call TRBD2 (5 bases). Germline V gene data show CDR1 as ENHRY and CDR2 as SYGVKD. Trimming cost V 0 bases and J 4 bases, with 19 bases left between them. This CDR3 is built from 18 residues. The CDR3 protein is CAISESYESLAGYNEQFF. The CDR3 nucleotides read TGTGCCATCAGTGAGTCTTATGAGAGTCTAGCTGGGTACAATGAGCAGTTCTTC.

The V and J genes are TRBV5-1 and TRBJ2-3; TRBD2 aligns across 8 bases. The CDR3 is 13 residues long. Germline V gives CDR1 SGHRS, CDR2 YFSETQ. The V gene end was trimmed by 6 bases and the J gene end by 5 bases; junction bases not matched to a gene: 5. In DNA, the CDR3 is TGCGCCAGCAACGGGGGGGCAGGAGATACGCAGTATTTT. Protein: CASNGGAGDTQYF.

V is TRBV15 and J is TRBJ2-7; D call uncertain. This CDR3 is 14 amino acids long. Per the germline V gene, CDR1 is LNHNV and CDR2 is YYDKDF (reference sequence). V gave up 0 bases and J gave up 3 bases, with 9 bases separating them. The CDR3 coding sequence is TGTGCCACCAGCAGAGATTTAGCCAGCTACGAGCAGTACTTC. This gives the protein CATSRDLASYEQYF. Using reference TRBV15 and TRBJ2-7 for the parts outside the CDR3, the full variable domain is DAMVIQNPRYQVTQFGKPVTLSCSQTLNHNVMYWYQQKSSQAPKLLFHYYDKDFNNEADTPDNFQSRRPNTSFCFLDIRSPGLGDTAMYLCATSRDLASYEQYFGPGTRLTVT.

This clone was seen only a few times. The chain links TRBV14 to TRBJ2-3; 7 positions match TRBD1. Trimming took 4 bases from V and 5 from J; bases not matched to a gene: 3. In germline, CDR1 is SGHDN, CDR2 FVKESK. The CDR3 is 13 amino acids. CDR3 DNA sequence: TGTGCCAGCAGCCTACGGGACAGAGATACGCAGTATTTT. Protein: CASSLRDRDTQYF.

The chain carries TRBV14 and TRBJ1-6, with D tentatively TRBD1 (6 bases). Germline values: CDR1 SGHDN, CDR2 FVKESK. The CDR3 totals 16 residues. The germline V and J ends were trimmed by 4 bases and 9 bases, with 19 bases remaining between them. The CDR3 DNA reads TGTGCCAGCAGCCCATCGGGAGCGGGGGCAATTTCACCCCTCCACTTT. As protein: CASSPSGAGAISPLHF.

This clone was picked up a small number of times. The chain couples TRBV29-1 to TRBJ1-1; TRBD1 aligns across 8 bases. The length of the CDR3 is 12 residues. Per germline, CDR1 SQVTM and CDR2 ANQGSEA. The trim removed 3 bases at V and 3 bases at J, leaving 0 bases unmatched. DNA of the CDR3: TGCAGCGTTGAGGACAGGGACACTGAAGCTTTCTTT. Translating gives CSVEDRDTEAFF.

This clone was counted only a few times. CDR3 amino acids: CASETRGAYNEQFF. The CDR3 coding sequence is TGTGCCAGCGAAACCCGAGGAGCATACAATGAGCAGTTCTTC. The chain is built from TRBV6-5 and TRBJ2-1; D call uncertain. The germline V gene encodes CDR1 MNHEY and CDR2 SVGAGI. The CDR3 is 14 residues long. Trimming took 8 bases from V and 4 from J, leaving 15 bases between them.

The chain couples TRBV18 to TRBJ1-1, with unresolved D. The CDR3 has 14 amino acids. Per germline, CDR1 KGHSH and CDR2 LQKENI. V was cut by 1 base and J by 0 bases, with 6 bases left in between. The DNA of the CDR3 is TGTGCCAGCTCACCACAGAACATGAACACTGAAGCTTTCTTT. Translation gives CASSPQNMNTEAFF.

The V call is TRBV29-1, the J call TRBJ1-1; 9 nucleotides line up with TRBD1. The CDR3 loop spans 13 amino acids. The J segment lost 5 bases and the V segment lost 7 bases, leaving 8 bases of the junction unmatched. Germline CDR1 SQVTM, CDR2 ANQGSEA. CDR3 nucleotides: TGCAGCGGTGCGGGACAGGGAGGGACTGAAGCTTTCTTT. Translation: CSGAGQGGTEAFF.